The sequence of this T cell receptor (beta chain) was determined in a study of blood T cell repertoires in COVID-19. The wider study: PBMCs, B-cell-depleted T cells, or T cells provided the cDNA or gDNA that made up the material.

Some clones are missing from TCRdb's copy, which holds only in-frame ones; the method was immunoSEQ multiplex PCR. The sample includes some 270,000 clones, 89% seen only once; the top ten take 1.5% to 2%. The CDR3 covers 13 residues. V shed 4 bases and J 4 bases; nucleotides not matched to a gene: 3. Germline V lookup: CDR1 MDHEN, CDR2 SYDVKM. The receptor comes from a woman in her forties who had recovered from COVID-19. The genes are TRBV28 and TRBJ1-2; 7 positions agree with TRBD1. Sequencing was carried out using PBMCs or T cells enriched from blood (not recorded which). The CDR3 coding sequence is TGTGCCAGCAGTTCCCAGGGGGTCTATGGCTACACCTTC. Translating gives CASSSQGVYGYTF.